The 30 T cell receptor beta chains reported below all come from one sample, sequenced in a study of blood T cell repertoires in COVID-19. Sequencing was performed with immunoSEQ multiplex PCR; in TCRdb, only in-frame clones are kept and a portion is missing. The sample holds 57,000 or so clones, approximately 84% seen once. Sequences were obtained from peripheral blood. Every receptor here comes from a man in his 70s with active COVID-19.

By sample fraction, this clone is medium-sized (0.01 to 0.1%). The chain combines TRBV5-1 with TRBJ2-3, with D perhaps matching TRBD2 (6 bases). Trimming shortened V by 10 bases and J by 4 bases, and 16 bases separated the two germline ends. The CDR3 length is 13 residues. Germline V gene sequence: CDR1 SGHRS, CDR2 YFSETQ. The CDR3 region has the DNA TGCGCCTCAAGACTAGACTCAGCAGATACGCAGTATTTT. Translated: CASRLDSADTQYF.

V is TRBV5-4 and J is TRBJ2-7; 12 bases are shared with TRBD1. The J segment lost 7 bases and the V segment lost 2 bases, leaving 7 bases of the junction unmatched. This CDR3 is 15 amino acids long. CDR1 SGHNT and CDR2 YYREEE come from the germline V gene (reference sequence). The CDR3 here is CASSFRDRGLGEQYF. The DNA for the CDR3 is TGTGCCAGCAGCTTCAGGGACAGGGGGCTAGGGGAGCAGTACTTC.

The chain recombines TRBV7-3 with TRBJ2-1; D may be TRBD2 (5 bases). From germline, CDR1 is SGHTA and CDR2 FQGTGA. The CDR3 extends over 15 amino acids. V dropped 2 bases and J dropped 4 bases, with 12 bases sitting between them. CDR3 in DNA: TGTGCCAGCAGCTTAGATACTAGAGGGTACAATGAGCAGTTCTTC. Protein: CASSLDTRGYNEQFF. Full variable domain (missing parts from reference TRBV7-3 and TRBJ2-1): GAGVSQTPSNKVTEKGKYVELRCDPISGHTALYWYRQSLGQGPEFLIYFQGTGAADDSGLPNDRFFAVRPEGSVSTLKIQRTERGDSAVYLCASSLDTRGYNEQFFGPGTRLTVL.

The J gene is TRBJ1-2, the V gene TRBV6-5; D is ambiguous. This CDR3 is 12 amino acids long. Germline-derived CDR1 and CDR2 are MNHEY and SVGAGI. Trimming took off 6 bases at V and 10 bases at J, with 15 bases between the two ends. CDR3 sequence (DNA): TGTGCCAGCAGCAACCTCCCGGGGTACTACACCTTC. Protein sequence: CASSNLPGYYTF.

V gene TRBV9 combines with J gene TRBJ1-2; D might be TRBD1 (6 bases). Between the trimmed V and J ends, which lost 3 bases and 7 bases, there was a span of 19 bases. The germline V gene has CDR1 SGDLS and CDR2 YYNGEE. The CDR3 is 15 amino acids. The CDR3 loop reads CASSEFGTLKGGYTF. The CDR3, as DNA: TGTGCCAGCAGCGAATTCGGGACACTCAAAGGTGGCTACACCTTC.

This clone appeared a single time. V usage is TRBV27 and J usage is TRBJ2-7; maybe TRBD2 (6 bases). The CDR3 length is 16 residues. V lost 6 bases and J lost 2, with 20 bases in between. Germline V gene data show CDR1 as MNHEY and CDR2 as SMNVEV (reference sequence). In nucleotides, the CDR3 is TGTGCCAGCAGCTACGCGCCTTCTAGCGACCCCTACGAGCAGTACTTC. It specifies CASSYAPSSDPYEQYF.

This clone turned up a few times. V and J are TRBV5-1 and TRBJ2-2; TRBD2 is a possible D gene (5 bases). The CDR3 spans 15 residues. Germline CDR1 reads SGHRS; CDR2 reads YFSETQ. V lost 4 bases to trimming and J lost 2 bases, with 12 bases between them. CDR3: CASSRGRENTGELFF. In DNA form, the CDR3 reads TGCGCCAGCAGCCGCGGACGGGAAAACACCGGGGAGCTGTTTTTT.

V is TRBV5-1 and J is TRBJ2-4; a possible D gene is TRBD1 (6 bases). From germline, CDR1 is SGHRS and CDR2 YFSETQ. Deletions cut 0 bases from V and 0 bases from J, with 13 bases between. The CDR3 is made up of 17 amino acids. CDR3 region: CASSLVTGTLAKNIQYF. The CDR3 DNA reads as TGCGCCAGCAGCTTGGTTACAGGGACCTTAGCCAAAAACATTCAGTACTTC.

The chain uses TRBV9 and TRBJ2-5; TRBD2 aligns across 9 bases. Germline V gene sequence: CDR1 SGDLS, CDR2 YYNGEE. Germline trimming cut 6 bases from V and 1 base from J; bases unmatched to any gene: 7. The CDR3 runs 15 residues. CDR3 residues: CASTRTSEIQETQYF. The CDR3 DNA sequence: TGTGCCAGCACCCGGACTAGCGAGATCCAAGAGACCCAGTACTTC.

The chain employs TRBV4-1 and TRBJ2-1, with TRBD2 matching 16 bases. The CDR3 is 19 amino acids. Looked up from germline, CDR1 is MGHRA and CDR2 is YSYEKL. V trimming: 3 bases; J trimming: 8 bases; junction bases outside the gene matches: 13. In DNA form, the CDR3 reads TGCGCCAGCAGCCATCCCGGGACTAGCGGGAGGGCCGGGGCGGATGAGCAGTTCTTC. Translation: CASSHPGTSGRAGADEQFF.

This sequence joins TRBV30 and TRBJ2-5, with D possibly being TRBD2 (5 bases). V lost 3 bases to trimming and J lost 3 bases, with 5 bases between them. CDR3 length equals 11 residues. Germline CDR1 is GTSNPN and CDR2 is SVGIG (reference sequence). CDR3 in DNA: TGTGCCTGGAGACTAGAAGAGACCCAGTACTTC. It specifies CAWRLEETQYF.

The chain recombines TRBV28 with TRBJ2-1, with D possibly being TRBD1 (6 bases). CDR1 MDHEN and CDR2 SYDVKM come from the germline V gene. V lost 4 bases, J lost 14 bases, and 12 bases lay in between. The CDR3 covers 11 residues. The CDR3 nucleotides read TGTGCCAGCAGTTCTCACAGGGATAAGTTCTTC. The encoded protein is CASSSHRDKFF.

The CDR3 DNA reads as TGTGCCAGCAGCAAAGTAACAGCGGGAGGGCGCAATGAGCAGTTCTTC. It codes for CASSKVTAGGRNEQFF. The rearrangement uses TRBV21-1 and TRBJ2-1; the tabulated D call, TRBD2, remains unverified against the DNA. TRBV21-1 is reported as a pseudogene. This CDR3 is 16 amino acids long.

The V and J genes are TRBV29-1 and TRBJ2-5, with TRBD2 matching over 7 bases. Germline CDR1 SQVTM, CDR2 ANQGSEA. Trimming removed 4 bases from V and 5 bases from J; junction bases left unmatched: 4. This CDR3 has 12 residues. The CDR3 region is CSVGGGVETQYF. In DNA, the CDR3 is TGCAGCGTTGGGGGAGGGGTGGAGACCCAGTACTTC.

The rearrangement joins TRBV5-1 to TRBJ2-7; D is unclear. Germline CDR1 is SGHRS and CDR2 is YFSETQ. The CDR3 spans 14 residues. The V and J ends lost 0 bases and 0 bases respectively, with 7 bases between them. The CDR3 nucleotides are TGCGCCAGCAGCTTGGGTTCCTACTCCTACGAGCAGTACTTC. This codes for CASSLGSYSYEQYF.

In DNA form, the CDR3 reads TGTGCCAGCAGCCCTACGTACGACGGAGGGACCCAGTACTTC. Its protein is CASSPTYDGGTQYF. The rearrangement joins TRBV7-3 to TRBJ2-5; possibly TRBD2 for D (5 bases). With 5 bases removed from V and 7 bases from J, the gap between germline ends came to 17 bases. The V gene's germline CDR1 is SGHTA and CDR2 FQGTGA. CDR3 length equals 14 residues.

The chain recombines TRBV18 with TRBJ1-2, with 8 bases fitting TRBD1. The CDR3 consists of 16 residues. The V and J ends lost 3 bases and 6 bases, in that order; junction bases with no gene match: 12. Germline V lookup: CDR1 KGHSH, CDR2 LQKENI. This CDR3 reads CASSPQDREAWHGYTF. The DNA of the CDR3 is TGTGCCAGCTCACCCCAGGACAGGGAAGCTTGGCATGGCTACACCTTC.

This clone was counted a few times. The chain is built from TRBV4-1 and TRBJ1-5; 7 bases are a match to TRBD1. V shed 3 bases and J 7 bases; nucleotides not matched to a gene: 9. This CDR3 region has 15 residues. The germline V gene has CDR1 MGHRA and CDR2 YSYEKL. CDR3 amino acids: CASSQWTGAGQPQHF. The CDR3 DNA follows: TGCGCCAGCAGCCAGTGGACAGGAGCGGGCCAGCCCCAGCATTTT.

The V and J genes are TRBV29-1 and TRBJ1-3; the match to TRBD1 covers 8 bases. Trimming at V came to 3 bases and at J to 0 bases, leaving 4 bases not matched to a gene. CDR3 length: 15 residues. Germline V gene data show CDR1 as SQVTM and CDR2 as ANQGSEA. The CDR3 DNA sequence: TGCAGCGTTGATTGGACAGGGAACTCTGGAAACACCATATATTTT. It encodes CSVDWTGNSGNTIYF.

The rearrangement uses TRBV5-1 and TRBJ2-1, with 9 bases fitting TRBD2. Germline CDR1 SGHRS, CDR2 YFSETQ. The CDR3 spans 15 residues. V shed 4 bases, J shed 7 bases, and the junction held 9 bases outside the gene matches. The CDR3 DNA follows: TGCGCCAGCAGCATGACTAGCGGAGCGGGGAATGAGCAGTTCTTC. It codes for CASSMTSGAGNEQFF.

The rearrangement joins TRBV7-2 to TRBJ2-1, with no clear D. This CDR3 contains 15 residues. CDR1 SGHTA and CDR2 FQGNSA come from the germline V gene. V dropped 7 bases and J dropped 4 bases, with 17 bases sitting between them. The CDR3 DNA is TGTGCCAGCACCTTGGTGGGCCTCCGATACAATGAGCAGTTCTTC. It is translated as CASTLVGLRYNEQFF.

The genes are TRBV7-8 and TRBJ2-7; D gene unclear. Looked up from germline, CDR1 is SGHVS and CDR2 is FQNEAQ. The CDR3 has 13 residues. V was cut by 5 bases and J by 3 bases, with 11 bases left in between. This chain's CDR3 is CASSPGHSYEQYF. CDR3 nucleotide sequence: TGTGCCAGCAGCCCAGGTCACAGCTACGAGCAGTACTTC.

The J gene is TRBJ2-3, the V gene TRBV6-2 or TRBV6-3; TRBD1 matches at 8 bases. There are 16 residues in the CDR3. CDR1 and CDR2 (germline): MNHEY, SVGEGT. The junction had 10 bases not matched to a gene; V was cut back by 2 bases and J by 6 bases. CDR3 sequence: CASSYETGATRDTQYF. CDR3 bases: TGTGCCAGCAGTTACGAGACAGGGGCGACTCGGGATACGCAGTATTTT.

The V call is TRBV11-2, the J call TRBJ1-1; 10 nucleotides agree with TRBD1. CDR3 length: 17 amino acids. The V gene end was trimmed by 1 base and the J gene end by 4 bases; junction bases not matched to a gene: 9. In germline, CDR1 is SGHAT, CDR2 FQNNGV. CDR3 bases: TGTGCCAGCAGCTTAGTATATTCCTGGGACAGGGGCACTGAAGCTTTCTTT. Its translation is CASSLVYSWDRGTEAFF.

This clone was seen a single time. The CDR3: CASSIGRGGTEAFF. In nucleotides, the CDR3 is TGTGCCAGTAGTATAGGTAGGGGGGGCACTGAAGCTTTCTTT. The chain joins TRBV19 to TRBJ1-1; D might be TRBD1 (6 bases). The CDR3 loop spans 14 amino acids. Germline-derived CDR1 and CDR2 are LNHDA and SQIVND (reference sequence). V dropped 1 base and J dropped 4 bases, with 10 bases sitting between them.

The gene calls are TRBV2 and TRBJ2-5; 11 positions match TRBD1. V lost 6 bases, J lost 4 bases, and 4 bases stayed unmatched. The CDR3 is made up of 14 amino acids. Germline loops: CDR1 SNHLY, CDR2 FYNNEI. CDR3 sequence (DNA): TGTGCCAGCAGGAGGACAGGGGGCAGAGAGACCCAGTACTTC. Its protein product is CASRRTGGRETQYF.

This clone was recorded a few times. The CDR3 here is CASSLGSGLQPQHF. As DNA, the CDR3 is TGTGCCAGCAGCTTAGGGTCAGGGCTACAGCCCCAGCATTTT. The V call is TRBV7-9, the J call TRBJ1-5, with D perhaps TRBD1 (5 bases). Germline CDR1 reads SEHNR; CDR2 reads FQNEAQ (reference sequence). There are 14 residues in the CDR3. The V end lost 1 base, the J end lost 7 bases, and 11 bases lay between the germline ends. Together with reference TRBV7-9 and TRBJ1-5, the CDR3 gives the full variable domain: DTGVSQNPRHKITKRGQNVTFRCDPISEHNRLYWYRQTLGQGPEFLTYFQNEAQLEKSRLLSDRFSAERPKGSFSTLEIQRTEQGDSAMYLCASSLGSGLQPQHFGDGTRLSIL.

The chain carries TRBV9 and TRBJ2-5; TRBD2 might be the D (7 bases). Germline CDR1 reads SGDLS; CDR2 reads YYNGEE. This CDR3 comprises 14 residues. V lost 4 bases and J 4 bases, leaving 14 bases between the germline ends. CDR3 in amino acids: CASSPQGRGETQYF. DNA for the CDR3: TGTGCCAGCAGCCCCCAGGGGAGGGGAGAGACCCAGTACTTC.

A single count supports this clone. The genes are TRBV18 and TRBJ2-5; 7 nucleotides line up with TRBD2. J lost 5 bases, V lost 5 bases, and 8 bases had no gene match. CDR1 and CDR2 (germline): KGHSH, LQKENI. The CDR3 spans 14 residues. The CDR3 is CASSARDYGETQYF. CDR3 coding DNA: TGTGCCAGCTCAGCCCGGGACTACGGTGAGACCCAGTACTTC.

CDR3 sequence: CAWRNGGESYEQYF. Written as DNA, the CDR3 is TGTGCCTGGAGAAACGGGGGGGAGTCCTACGAGCAGTACTTC. The chain couples TRBV30 to TRBJ2-7; 8 nucleotides align to TRBD2. With 3 bases clipped from V and 1 base from J, the junction kept 5 bases outside the gene matches. CDR1 GTSNPN and CDR2 SVGIG come from the germline V gene (reference sequence). The CDR3 consists of 14 residues.